The 6 T cell receptor beta chains below were found in one sample sequenced in a study of T-cell reconstitution after alpha-beta-depleted transplantation in children. Unique molecular identifiers were incorporated into the prepared TCRbeta library. Each CDR3 protein gets one entry after TCRdb re-called the PCR reads with MiXCR. This table holds a few hundred thousand distinct CDR3 sequences, about 9.3% found once. The sample in question was PBMCs from the stem cell graft donor, obtained from the stem cell graft. Source of these receptors: a human donor who donated a stem cell graft to a child with acute lymphoblastic leukemia.

This clonotype was counted a few times. The rearrangement uses TRBV28 and TRBJ2-5; D might be TRBD1 (6 bases). The CDR3 totals 17 residues. V lost 3 bases and J lost 2, with 19 bases in between. Germline V lookup: CDR1 MDHEN, CDR2 SYDVKM. The CDR3 reads CASSLSPEEGVQETQYF. The CDR3 DNA reads TGTGCCAGCAGTTTGTCTCCTGAAGAGGGGGTTCAAGAGACCCAGTACTTC. Variable domain in full (rest from reference TRBV28 and TRBJ2-5): DVKVTQSSRYLVKRTGEKVFLECVQDMDHENMFWYRQDPGLGLRLIYFSYDVKMKEKGDIPEGYSVSREKKERFSLILESASTNQTSMYLCASSLSPEEGVQETQYFGPGTRLLVL.

This clonotype has only a few counts. The chain has TRBV5-1 and TRBJ2-5, with 15 bases that match TRBD2. The CDR3 has 17 residues. V lost 4 bases, J lost 1 base, and 5 bases stayed unmatched. The germline gives CDR1 SGHRS, CDR2 YFSETQ. The CDR3 protein is CASSPGLAGGPQETQYF. In DNA, the CDR3 is TGCGCCAGCAGCCCTGGACTAGCGGGAGGGCCCCAAGAGACCCAGTACTTC.

The chain employs TRBV20-1 and TRBJ2-2; tentative D call: TRBD2 (6 bases). CDR3 size: 16 residues. Germline values: CDR1 DFQATT, CDR2 SNEGSKA (reference sequence). Trimming shortened V by 0 bases and J by 5 bases, and 16 bases separated the two germline ends. CDR3 in DNA: TGCAGTGCTAGAGATCCCAAAGCGGGTTCTACCGGGGAGCTGTTTTTT. Translated, it gives CSARDPKAGSTGELFF.

This clonotype appeared a few times. V and J are TRBV5-1 and TRBJ2-7; 9 nucleotides match TRBD1. This CDR3 comprises 15 residues. Germline V gene lookup returns CDR1 SGHRS and CDR2 YFSETQ. V lost 6 bases to trimming and J lost 0 bases; unmatched junction nucleotides: 7. CDR3 sequence: CASMYGTGISYEQYF. The DNA of the CDR3 is TGCGCCAGCATGTACGGGACAGGGATCTCCTACGAGCAGTACTTC.

As to this clonotype: This may arise from a read error, as a much more abundant clone is one base away. The chain has TRBV4-3 and TRBJ2-6; D possibly matches TRBD1 or TRBD2 (6 bases each). This CDR3 is 14 amino acids long. Germline values: CDR1 LGHNA, CDR2 YSLEER. Here the CDR3 DNA reads TGCGCCAGCAGCCAAGAATCGGGGGCCAACGGCCTGACTTTC. It is translated as CASSQESGANGLTF.

This clonotype was picked up a small number of times. The rearrangement links TRBV7-6 to TRBJ1-4, with D possibly being TRBD1 (6 bases). The V end lost 5 bases, the J end lost 3 bases, and 10 bases lay between the germline ends. Germline loops: CDR1 SGHVS, CDR2 FNYEAQ. The CDR3 extends over 14 amino acids. The DNA of the CDR3 is TGTGCCAGCAGCCCGACAGGAGCTAATGAAAAACTGTTTTTT. Its protein is CASSPTGANEKLFF.